This entry is about one TCR beta chain. Participants were aged about 18 to 100 years from more than 20 US areas. Cohort assignment relied on participant-reported clinical history. The recovered donors of Cohort 3 showed two negative PCRs, clearance, or symptom resolution. The method was immunoSEQ multiplex PCR; TCRdb's version includes in-frame clones alone and lacks a portion of them. The sample has roughly 190,000 clones, roughly 83% seen once; the top ten hold around 3.5%. The entry originates in a study of blood T cell repertoires in COVID-19. For the study at large: The origin of the acute and convalescent COVID-19 samples was the United States, Italy and Spain.

The sequence derives from a woman aged 25 to 39 who had recovered from COVID-19. Sequencing used PBMCs or T cells enriched from blood (not recorded which).

In nucleotides, the CDR3 is TGTGCCAGCAGCGCAAGGGGGCAGATGAACACTGAAGCTTTCTTT. Protein: CASSARGQMNTEAFF. V usage is TRBV11-3 and J usage is TRBJ1-1; 7 bases are shared with TRBD1. This CDR3 spans 15 amino acids. Germline CDR1 is SGHNT and CDR2 is YENEEA. V gave up 5 bases and J gave up 0 bases; unmatched junction bases: 6. The full variable domain, rest sourced from reference TRBV11-3 and TRBJ1-1, is EAGVVQSPRYKIIEKKQPVAFWCNPISGHNTLYWYLQNLGQGPELLIRYENEEAVDDSQLPKDRFSAERLKGVDSTLKIQPAELGDSAVYLCASSARGQMNTEAFFGQGTRLTVV.